This T cell receptor (beta chain) stems from a study of T cell changes during pregnancy in multiple sclerosis. Clones were sequenced by immunoSEQ multiplex PCR, and TCRdb holds only the in-frame ones, with some missing. The table lists tens of thousands of clones, approximately 92% of them singletons. The germline gives CDR1 SGHDT, CDR2 YYEEEE. This CDR3 has 15 amino acids. V was shortened by 5 bases and J by 0 bases, with 11 bases between the two germline ends. The material sequenced was peripheral blood, taken after pregnancy. This clonotype was sampled from a female donor with multiple sclerosis, enrolled in a pregnancy study. The chain uses TRBV5-6 and TRBJ2-2; no firm D call. CDR3 amino acids: CASRRAGTNTGELFF. CDR3 nucleotides: TGTGCCAGCAGGCGAGCTGGTACGAACACCGGGGAGCTGTTTTTT.